This TCR beta chain was profiled in a study of vaccination and CD4 T cells after COVID-19. Regarding the study as a whole: A median of approximately 90% of reactive clones, in convalescent patients, became evident only post-vaccination.

The Oncomine TCR Beta short-read assay generated sequence data from the DNA of cultured CD4+ T cells. TCRdb ran MiXCR on the PCR reads and lists one entry per CDR3 protein. The repertoire holds about 10,000 distinct CDR3 sequences, with about 64% as singletons. Treatment of the sample: approximately nine-day PBMC culture with coronavirus spike peptide pools or control peptides (ViraFEST assay). The CDR3 contains 14 residues. The germline V gene has CDR1 LNHDA and CDR2 SQIVND (reference sequence). V shed 4 bases and J 4 bases; nucleotides not matched to a gene: 4. Of note for this clonotype: The antigen remains undetermined.

The chain joins TRBV19 to TRBJ2-3, with 8 bases lining up with TRBD1. Sample: CD4+ T cells from blood, cultured in vitro. The TCR was taken from a human donor who had recovered from COVID-19. This CDR3 reads CASSRTGRADTQYF. Written as DNA, the CDR3 is TGTGCCAGTAGTAGGACAGGGCGGGCAGATACGCAGTATTTT.